A selection of T cell receptor beta chains follows, all from one sample in a study of T cells after somatic rescue of genetic block. The table came from immunoSEQ multiplex PCR; TCRdb's copy has only in-frame clones and leaves some out. The sample consists of around 70,000 clones, around 92% of them appearing once. Sequences were obtained from peripheral blood mononuclear cells (PBMCs). Receptor source: a man aged 35 to 55. Both conserved end residues are part of each CDR3. The order of the fields is V gene, clone size, D gene, J gene, CDR3 protein, CDR3 DNA. The D gene is left open where the match is weak. Clone size is given for some rows only: seen once, a few or many times, or a class if the clone is expanded.

>TRBV28|NA|TRBD1|TRBJ2-7
CASGSSGTGSYEQYF
TGTGCCAGCGGATCCTCCGGGACAGGGTCCTACGAGCAGTACTTC
>TRBV7-8|NA|NA|TRBJ1-1
CASSPGVWNTEAFF
TGTGCCAGCAGCCCAGGGGTTTGGAACACTGAAGCTTTCTTT
>TRBV5-6|NA|TRBD1|TRBJ2-7
CASSAPGQGTRMGYEQYF
TGTGCCAGCAGCGCACCGGGACAGGGGACGAGGATGGGATACGAGCAGTACTTC
>TRBV7-2|few|TRBD1|TRBJ1-2
CASSLGTGFGYTF
TGTGCCAGCAGCTTAGGGACAGGGTTTGGCTACACCTTC
>TRBV7-9|once|NA|TRBJ2-2
CASSLRTDRRGTGELFF
TGTGCCAGCAGCTTAAGGACCGATCGGCGAGGCACCGGGGAGCTGTTTTTT
>TRBV29-1|NA|TRBD1|TRBJ1-6
CSVGDSYNSPLHF
TGCAGCGTTGGGGACAGTTATAATTCACCCCTCCACTTT
>TRBV9|NA|TRBD2|TRBJ2-3
CASSVASGRVTDTQYF
TGTGCCAGCAGCGTAGCTAGCGGGAGAGTTACAGATACGCAGTATTTT
>TRBV18|NA|TRBD1|TRBJ1-4
CASSSRDRGNEKLFF
TGTGCCAGCTCAAGTCGGGACAGGGGTAATGAAAAACTGTTTTTT
>TRBV29-1|once|NA|TRBJ2-5
CSDMGDGQETQYF
TGCAGCGATATGGGGGATGGGCAAGAGACCCAGTACTTC
>TRBV30|NA|NA|TRBJ1-3
CAQTVGPGNTIYF
TGTGCCCAAACCGTGGGTCCTGGAAACACCATATATTTT